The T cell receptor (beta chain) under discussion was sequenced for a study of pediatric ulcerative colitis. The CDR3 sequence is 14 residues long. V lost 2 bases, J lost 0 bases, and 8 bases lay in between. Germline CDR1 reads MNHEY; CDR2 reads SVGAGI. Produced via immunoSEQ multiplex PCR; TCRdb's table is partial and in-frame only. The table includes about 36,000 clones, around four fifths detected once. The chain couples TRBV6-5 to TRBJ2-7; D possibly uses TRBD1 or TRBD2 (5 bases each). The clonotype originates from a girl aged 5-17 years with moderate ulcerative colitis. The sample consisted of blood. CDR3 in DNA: TGTGCCAGCAGTTACGGGGGATTCTCCTACGAGCAGTACTTC. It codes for CASSYGGFSYEQYF.